This entry is about one T cell receptor beta chain. Its matching antigen is unknown. The CDR3 totals 20 residues. The trim removed 1 base at V and 0 bases at J, leaving 9 bases unmatched. CDR1 is LGHDT and CDR2 is YNNKEL in the germline V gene (reference sequence). This entry belongs to a study of T cell responses to AZD1222 COVID-19 vaccine. Study-level points and caveats: Rises in breadth and depth of Spike-specific TCRs came after two AZD1222 doses. Close to half of all spike-specific TCRs reportedly target regions of the variants that are unmutated.

Repertoires were generated with immunoSEQ multiplex PCR, while TCRdb's copy carries only in-frame clones and drops some. Among around 120,000 clones listed, under 95% were seen once. V gene TRBV3-1 (or the pseudogene TRBV3-2) combines with J gene TRBJ2-3; 14 bases fit TRBD2. This specimen was peripheral blood, taken 28 days after the second AZD1222 dose. This TCR derives from an adult who received the AZD1222 COVID-19 vaccine. The CDR3 bases are TGTGCCAGCAGCCAAGTTAGACCGGGACTAGCGGGGGTTAGCACAGATACGCAGTATTTT. Its translation is CASSQVRPGLAGVSTDTQYF.